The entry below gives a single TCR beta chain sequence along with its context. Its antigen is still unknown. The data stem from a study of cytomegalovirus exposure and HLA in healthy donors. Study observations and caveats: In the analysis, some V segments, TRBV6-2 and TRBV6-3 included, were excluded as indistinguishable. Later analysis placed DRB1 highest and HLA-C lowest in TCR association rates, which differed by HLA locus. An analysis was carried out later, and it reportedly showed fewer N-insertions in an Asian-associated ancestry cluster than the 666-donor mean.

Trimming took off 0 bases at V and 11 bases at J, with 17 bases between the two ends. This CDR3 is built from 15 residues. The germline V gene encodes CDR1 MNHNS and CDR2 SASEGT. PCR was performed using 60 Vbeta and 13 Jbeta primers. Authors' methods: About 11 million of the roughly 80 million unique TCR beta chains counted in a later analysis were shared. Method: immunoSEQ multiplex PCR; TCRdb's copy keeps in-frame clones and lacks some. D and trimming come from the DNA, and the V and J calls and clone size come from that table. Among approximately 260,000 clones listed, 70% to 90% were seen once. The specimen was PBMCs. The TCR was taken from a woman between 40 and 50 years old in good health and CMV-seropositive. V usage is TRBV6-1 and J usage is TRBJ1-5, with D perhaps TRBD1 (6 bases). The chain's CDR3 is CASSEALTGSRAQHF. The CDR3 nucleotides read TGTGCCAGCAGTGAAGCATTAACAGGGAGCAGAGCCCAGCATTTT.